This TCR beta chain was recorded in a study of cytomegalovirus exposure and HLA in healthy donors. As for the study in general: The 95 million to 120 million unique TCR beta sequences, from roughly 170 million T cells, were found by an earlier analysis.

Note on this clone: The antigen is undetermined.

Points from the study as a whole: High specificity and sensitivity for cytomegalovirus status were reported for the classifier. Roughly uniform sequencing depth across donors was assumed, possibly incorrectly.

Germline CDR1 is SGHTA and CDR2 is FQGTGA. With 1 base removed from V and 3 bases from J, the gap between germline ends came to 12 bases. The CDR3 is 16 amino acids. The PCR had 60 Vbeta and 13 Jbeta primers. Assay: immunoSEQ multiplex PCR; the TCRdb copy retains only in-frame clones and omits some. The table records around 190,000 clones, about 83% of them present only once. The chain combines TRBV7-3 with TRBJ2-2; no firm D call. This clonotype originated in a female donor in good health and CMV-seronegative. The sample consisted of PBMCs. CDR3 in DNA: TGTGCCAGCAGCTTAAATTCACAGACCGACACCGGGGAGCTGTTTTTT. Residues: CASSLNSQTDTGELFF. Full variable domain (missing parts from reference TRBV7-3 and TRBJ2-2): GAGVSQTPSNKVTEKGKYVELRCDPISGHTALYWYRQSLGQGPEFLIYFQGTGAADDSGLPNDRFFAVRPEGSVSTLKIQRTERGDSAVYLCASSLNSQTDTGELFFGEGSRLTVL.